Presented here are 6 T cell receptor beta chains from one specimen sequenced in a study of spatial heterogeneity in lung cancer. Time point here: sample taken at primary tumor resection. Using its own MiXCR run on the 5' RACE reads, TCRdb lists one record per CDR3 protein. This sample yields under 2,500 distinct CDR3 sequences, of which 14% to 15% are seen a single time; more than 20% belongs to the top ten. Here the sequenced sample was normal lung tissue next to the tumor, taken at surgery. These receptors all stem from a male donor with early-stage non-small cell lung cancer.

By share of the sample, this clonotype is medium-sized. The CDR3 protein is CAWRGFFTGELFF. The CDR3 DNA sequence: TGTGCCTGGAGGGGTTTTTTCACCGGGGAGCTGTTTTTT. V usage is TRBV30 and J usage is TRBJ2-2, with D unclear. The CDR3 runs 13 residues. Between the trimmed V and J ends, which lost 3 bases and 4 bases, there was a span of 9 bases. Germline-derived CDR1 and CDR2 are GTSNPN and SVGIG (reference sequence).

This clonotype counts as medium-sized. V is TRBV28 and J is TRBJ2-1; 7 positions agree with TRBD2. Trimming took 4 bases from V and 10 from J; bases not matched to a gene: 13. This CDR3 spans 15 amino acids. The V gene's germline CDR1 is MDHEN and CDR2 SYDVKM. The CDR3 protein is CASSSLAGGRREQFF. In nucleotides, the CDR3 is TGTGCCAGCAGTTCTCTGGCCGGGGGGAGGAGAGAGCAGTTCTTC.

This clonotype was seen a few times. The V gene is TRBV6-2 or TRBV6-3, the J gene TRBJ2-7; TRBD2 matches at 7 bases. Losses at the gene ends were 2 bases for V and 2 bases for J; bases not matched to a gene: 6. Germline values: CDR1 MNHEY, CDR2 SVGEGT. There are 15 residues in the CDR3. The CDR3 DNA sequence: TGTGCCAGCAGTTACGGGTTAGCGGGCACCTACGAGCAGTACTTC. It yields the protein CASSYGLAGTYEQYF.

The chain joins TRBV20-1 to TRBJ2-5; 7 positions match TRBD1. This CDR3 is built from 12 residues. From germline, CDR1 is DFQATT and CDR2 SNEGSKA (reference sequence). After removal of 6 bases from V and 4 bases from J, the junction contained 5 bases not matched to a gene. The chain's CDR3 is CSALNRGETQYF. In DNA, the CDR3 is TGCAGTGCCCTCAACAGGGGAGAGACCCAGTACTTC.

This clonotype has just a few counts. This chain uses TRBV7-2 with TRBJ2-6; D uncertain. Trimming took 4 bases from V and 0 from J, leaving 7 bases between them. Germline lookup yields CDR1 SGHTA and CDR2 FQGNSA. CDR3 length: 15 residues. CDR3 DNA: TGTGCCAGCAGCTCCTCAGCCTCTGGGGCCAACGTCCTGACTTTC. This translates into CASSSSASGANVLTF. Together with reference TRBV7-2 and TRBJ2-6, the CDR3 gives the full variable domain: GAGVSQSPSNKVTEKGKDVELRCDPISGHTALYWYRQSLGQGLEFLIYFQGNSAPDKSGLPSDRFSAERTGGSVSTLTIQRTQQEDSAVYLCASSSSASGANVLTFGAGSRLTVL.

This clonotype rates as medium-sized. V usage is TRBV7-9 and J usage is TRBJ2-1; tentative D call: TRBD2 (6 bases). Trimming removed 5 bases from V and 0 bases from J, with 20 bases in between. This CDR3 comprises 18 residues. In germline, CDR1 is SEHNR, CDR2 FQNEAQ (reference sequence). The CDR3 DNA is TGTGCCAGCAGCCCCTCCGGTGGTGGGACTTTCTCCTACAATGAGCAGTTCTTC. This sequence encodes CASSPSGGGTFSYNEQFF.